This entry lists 14 T cell receptor beta chains sequenced from one sample in a study of T cell repertoires in cytomegalovirus infection. TCRdb passed the reads through MiXCR, listing each CDR3 protein once. The sample contains 200,000 to 250,000 distinct CDR3 sequences, roughly 23% of which appear only once. Source material: CD8+ T cells from PBMCs. The source of these receptors is a human donor in good health (CMV status not recorded). Some clones in this sample may be carry-over from other donors' samples.

The CDR3 is CASSPGTAVVNYGYTF. CDR3 coding DNA: TGTGCCAGCAGCCCCGGGACGGCCGTGGTGAACTATGGCTACACCTTC. The genes are TRBV7-6 and TRBJ1-2, with a weak D call TRBD1 (5 bases). The CDR3 is made up of 16 amino acids. V lost 5 bases and J 2 bases, leaving 18 bases between the germline ends. CDR1 SGHVS and CDR2 FNYEAQ come from the germline V gene.

This chain connects TRBV28 to TRBJ2-7; no firm D call. Trimming took 10 bases from V and 3 from J, leaving 16 bases between them. This CDR3 comprises 13 residues. Looked up from germline, CDR1 is MDHEN and CDR2 is SYDVKM. For the CDR3, the DNA is TGTGCCACCACCGGCGGCGGATACTACGAGCAGTACTTC. Protein product: CATTGGGYYEQYF.

This clonotype has a count of ten or more. The CDR3 nucleotides read TGCAGTGCTAGAGAAGGGAGGGACACCTACTACGAGCAGTACTTC. Its protein is CSAREGRDTYYEQYF. This rearrangement joins TRBV20-1 to TRBJ2-7; TRBD2 might be the D (7 bases). Per germline, CDR1 DFQATT and CDR2 SNEGSKA (reference sequence). V gave up 0 bases and J gave up 3 bases, with 15 bases separating them. This CDR3 is 15 amino acids long.

This clonotype was seen a few times. The rearrangement uses TRBV27 and TRBJ1-1; no firm D call. Per germline, CDR1 MNHEY and CDR2 SMNVEV (reference sequence). This CDR3 spans 15 amino acids. V gave up 0 bases and J gave up 0 bases, with 8 bases separating them. The CDR3 DNA is TGTGCCAGCAGTTTATCTCCAGGTTTGAACACTGAAGCTTTCTTT. This gives the protein CASSLSPGLNTEAFF.

This clonotype was picked up many times. V and J are TRBV6-2 or TRBV6-3 and TRBJ2-5; possible D gene TRBD2, 6 bases. Germline V gives CDR1 MNHEY, CDR2 SVGEGT. The CDR3 loop spans 17 amino acids. V dropped 4 bases and J dropped 4 bases, with 22 bases sitting between them. The CDR3 sequence is CASSSRWDSMGRETQYF. For the CDR3, the DNA is TGTGCCAGCAGTTCGCGTTGGGACTCCATGGGCCGAGAGACCCAGTACTTC.

This clonotype was counted ten times or more. V gene TRBV4-1 combines with J gene TRBJ1-2; D possibly corresponds to TRBD1 (5 bases). Trimming took 0 bases from V and 7 from J, leaving 12 bases between them. Germline V gene data show CDR1 as MGHRA and CDR2 as YSYEKL. The length of the CDR3 is 14 residues. CDR3 region: CASSQDQGRSGYTF. The DNA of the CDR3 is TGCGCCAGCAGCCAAGACCAGGGTCGCAGTGGCTACACCTTC.

With regard to this clonotype: Being one base from a much bigger clone, this may be a read error. This chain joins TRBV7-2 and TRBJ1-5; D might be TRBD1 (6 bases). Germline V gene sequence: CDR1 SGHTA, CDR2 FQGNSA. This CDR3 is built from 14 residues. The CDR3, as DNA: TGTGCCAGCAGCTCGTCGGACAGAAATCAGGCCCAGCATTTT. Translation: CASSSSDRNQAQHF.

The CDR3 region has the DNA TGCAGTGCTAGGGATGGCAGGGGGGGTATCTATGGCTACACCTTC. As protein: CSARDGRGGIYGYTF. The chain recombines TRBV20-1 with TRBJ1-2, with 7 bases matching TRBD1. This CDR3 spans 15 amino acids. Germline CDR1 and CDR2: DFQATT and SNEGSKA (reference sequence). Losses at the gene ends were 3 bases for V and 4 bases for J; bases not matched to a gene: 11.

V usage is TRBV7-3 and J usage is TRBJ2-1; 9 bases map to TRBD1. Germline V lookup: CDR1 SGHTA, CDR2 FQGTGA. V trimming: 5 bases; J trimming: 4 bases; junction bases outside the gene matches: 9. This CDR3 has 16 amino acids. The DNA for the CDR3 is TGTGCCAGCAGCCCTATACAGGGGGCAAGTTACAATGAGCAGTTCTTC. Encoded protein: CASSPIQGASYNEQFF.

The chain couples TRBV4-1 to TRBJ2-5, with TRBD2 identical over 8 bases. CDR1 is MGHRA and CDR2 is YSYEKL in the germline V gene. The CDR3 runs to 18 residues. V shed 0 bases, J shed 5 bases, and the junction held 14 bases outside the gene matches. This CDR3 reads CASSQDPAGAPSGETQYF. CDR3 bases: TGCGCCAGCAGCCAAGATCCAGCGGGGGCCCCCAGTGGGGAGACCCAGTACTTC.

The table lists this clonotype with many counts. DNA for the CDR3: TGTGCCAGCAGCTTAATTTCGTCAGTGTACCAAGAGACCCAGTACTTC. Translating gives CASSLISSVYQETQYF. The chain links TRBV7-6 to TRBJ2-5; the D is unclear. Trimming left V 2 bases short and J 0 bases short, with 13 bases between. Germline CDR1 is SGHVS and CDR2 is FNYEAQ. This CDR3 comprises 16 residues. Together with reference TRBV7-6 and TRBJ2-5, the CDR3 gives the full variable domain: GAGVSQSPRYKVTKRGQDVALRCDPISGHVSLYWYRQALGQGPEFLTYFNYEAQQDKSGLPNDRFSAERPEGSISTLTIQRTEQRDSAMYRCASSLISSVYQETQYFGPGTRLLVL.

On this clonotype itself: One base away lies a much larger clone, so this may be a sequencing read error. This CDR3 is CASSDSTRGRSSYNEQFF. The CDR3, as DNA: TGTGCCAGCAGCGACTCGACGAGGGGCCGGAGCTCCTACAATGAGCAGTTCTTC. The chain has TRBV7-2 and TRBJ2-1; the D call may be TRBD1 or TRBD2 (5 bases each). The CDR3 spans 18 residues. V lost 5 bases, J lost 0 bases, and 20 bases lay in between. The germline V gene encodes CDR1 SGHTA and CDR2 FQGNSA.

This clonotype occurred many times. J is TRBJ2-1 and V is TRBV7-2, with D hard to call. The germline gives CDR1 SGHTA, CDR2 FQGNSA. The CDR3 is 11 amino acids. Trimming removed 10 bases from V and 5 bases from J, with 9 bases in between. The CDR3 DNA follows: TGTGCCACCGATAATAACAATGAGCAGTTCTTC. Its protein is CATDNNNEQFF.

The rearrangement joins TRBV12-3 or TRBV12-4 to TRBJ1-1; D uncertain. V dropped 3 bases and J dropped 3 bases, with 11 bases sitting between them. The CDR3 extends over 14 amino acids. As DNA, the CDR3 is TGTGCCAGCAGTTTGGAAACTCCGGACACTGAAGCTTTCTTT. It translates to CASSLETPDTEAFF.